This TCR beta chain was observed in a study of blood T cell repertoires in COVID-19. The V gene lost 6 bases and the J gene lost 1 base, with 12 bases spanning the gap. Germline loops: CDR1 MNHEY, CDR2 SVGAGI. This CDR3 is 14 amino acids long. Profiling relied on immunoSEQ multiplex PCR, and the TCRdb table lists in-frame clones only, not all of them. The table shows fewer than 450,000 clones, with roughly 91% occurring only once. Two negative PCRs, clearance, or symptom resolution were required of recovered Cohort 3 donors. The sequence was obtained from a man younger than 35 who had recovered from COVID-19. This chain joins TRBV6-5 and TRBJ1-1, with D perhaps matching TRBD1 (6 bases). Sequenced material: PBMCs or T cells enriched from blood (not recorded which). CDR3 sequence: CASRVGGGNTEAFF. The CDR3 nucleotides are TGTGCCAGCAGGGTAGGGGGGGGGAACACTGAAGCTTTCTTT.